This is a list of T cell receptor beta chains from one sample in a study of blood T cell repertoires in COVID-19. Sequencing was performed with immunoSEQ multiplex PCR; in TCRdb, only in-frame clones are kept and a portion is missing. The table lists approximately 40,000 clones, roughly 85% of them singletons, with around 5.1% in the top ten. Sequenced sample: peripheral blood. All receptors derive from a man aged 55 to 70 with COVID-19, enrolled during active disease. CDR3s include the opening cysteine and the closing phenylalanine or tryptophan. Each record gives: D gene, clone size, V gene, J gene, CDR3 DNA, CDR3 protein. D genes are given only for firm matches. Size values are once, few and many counts, or a class for expanded clones, and some rows have none.

NA	NA	TRBV24-1	TRBJ2-2	TGTGCCACCAGTGATTTCCCCGGAGGGCGCACCGGGGAGCTGTTTTTT	CATSDFPGGRTGELFF
NA	NA	TRBV18	TRBJ1-5	TGTGCCAGCTCACCCCAGGGTGGGGATCAGCCCCAGCATTTT	CASSPQGGDQPQHF
TRBD1	few	TRBV7-2	TRBJ2-5	TGTGCCAGCAGCTTATCGGGACAGGGGGCGAGGGTAGGCGAGACCCAGTACTTC	CASSLSGQGARVGETQYF
TRBD2	NA	TRBV5-4	TRBJ2-1	TGTGCCAGCAGCCGGCGGCTAGCGGGAGCCAATGAGCAGTTCTTC	CASSRRLAGANEQFF
NA	once	TRBV5-1	TRBJ1-2	TGCGCCAGCAGCTTTCCTGGGGGCAGGGCCCCGACCTACACCTTC	CASSFPGGRAPTYTF
NA	NA	TRBV9	TRBJ2-2	TGTGCCAGCAGCCCACCGGGACAAGAGAACACCGGGGAGCTGTTTTTT	CASSPPGQENTGELFF
NA	NA	TRBV6-6	TRBJ1-4	TGTGCCAGCAGCGAGACCATTCGGGGGACGCTGTTTTTT	CASSETIRGTLFF
TRBD1	NA	TRBV2	TRBJ2-7	TGTGCCAGCAAGGGACAGAGCTCCTACGAGCAGTACTTC	CASKGQSSYEQYF
NA	NA	TRBV19	TRBJ2-5	TGTGCCAGACATAGCGAGCCTACATTAGAGACCCAGTACTTC	CARHSEPTLETQYF
TRBD2	NA	TRBV28	TRBJ2-1	TGTGCCAGCAGCCGGGGGACTAGCGGGAACAATGAGCAGTTCTTC	CASSRGTSGNNEQFF
TRBD1	NA	TRBV6-5	TRBJ2-3	TGTGCCAGCAGGACAGGGGGCCCCGGGGATACGCAGTATTTT	CASRTGGPGDTQYF
TRBD1	NA	TRBV5-6	TRBJ2-1	TGTGCCAGCAGCGAGAATAGACAGGGTAGTTCCTACAATGAGCAGTTCTTC	CASSENRQGSSYNEQFF
TRBD2	NA	TRBV4-2	TRBJ2-7	TGTGCCAGCAGCCAGTCCGCCAGTACTAGCGGGGTAACCTACGAGCAGTACTTC	CASSQSASTSGVTYEQYF